Below, 4 T cell receptor beta chains from the same sample are listed, as sequenced in a study of early stage breast cancer tumors (dated by TCRdb to 2017 to 2019). Library generation was performed with the immunoSEQ multiplex PCR assay. This immuneACCESS table, as held by TCRdb, lists in-frame sequences with V and J called but not all clones. Of the missing ones, under half trace to an unresolved V gene in checked studies; the others have no known cause. Here the sample has under 45,000 clones; approximately 72% occur a single time. The ten largest clones represent roughly 7.2% of the sample. Specimen: blood. The receptors derive from a person aged 45 to 59 with breast cancer.

The chain links TRBV11-3 to TRBJ1-5, with a tentative D call TRBD1 (6 bases). CDR3 size: 14 residues. Germline CDR1 SGHNT, CDR2 YENEEA. V was shortened by 5 bases and J by 3 bases, with 11 bases between the two germline ends. The CDR3 protein is CASSKQGPNQPQHF. CDR3 sequence (DNA): TGTGCCAGCAGCAAACAGGGCCCCAATCAGCCCCAGCATTTT.

The chain joins TRBV27 to TRBJ1-1, with a tentative D call TRBD1 (5 bases). V was pared by 4 bases and J by 5 bases, with 11 bases between. The CDR3 has 13 amino acids. Germline lookup yields CDR1 MNHEY and CDR2 SMNVEV (reference sequence). CDR3 in amino acids: CASSSGGTTEAFF. The CDR3, as DNA: TGTGCCAGCAGTTCGGGGGGTACGACTGAAGCTTTCTTT.

By share of the sample, this clone is medium-sized. The chain has TRBV19 and TRBJ1-5; no definite D call. Deletions cut 7 bases from V and 0 bases from J, with 13 bases between. Germline loops: CDR1 LNHDA, CDR2 SQIVND (reference sequence). The CDR3 contains 15 residues. CDR3 DNA: TGTGCCAGTACCCAGAGGGCGGTTAGCAATCAGCCCCAGCATTTT. This codes for CASTQRAVSNQPQHF. The variable domain in full, completed from reference TRBV19 and TRBJ1-5, reads DGGITQSPKYLFRKEGQNVTLSCEQNLNHDAMYWYRQDPGQGLRLIYYSQIVNDFQKGDIAEGYSVSREKKESFPLTVTSAQKNPTAFYLCASTQRAVSNQPQHFGDGTRLSIL.

The chain joins TRBV11-2 to TRBJ2-3; 11 positions agree with TRBD1. The V and J ends lost 2 bases and 4 bases, in that order; junction bases with no gene match: 11. The CDR3 has 18 residues. The V gene's germline CDR1 is SGHAT and CDR2 FQNNGV. The CDR3 nucleotides are TGTGCCAGCAGCTTAACCTCGGGACAGGGGGTTATGGCAGATACGCAGTATTTT. Its protein is CASSLTSGQGVMADTQYF.